This T cell receptor (beta chain) was sequenced in a study of blood T cell repertoires in COVID-19. Background on the study: Sample material is recorded as cDNA or gDNA derived from T cells, B-cell-depleted T cells, or PBMCs.

This CDR3 region has 15 residues. After removal of 4 bases from V and 1 base from J, the junction contained 5 bases not matched to a gene. Germline V gene data show CDR1 as SGHVS and CDR2 as FQNEAQ. Methods used by the authors: The authors estimated nucleated cell counts from reference gene primer amplification. Using immunoSEQ multiplex PCR, the repertoire was profiled, and TCRdb retains in-frame clones only, with some absent. V, J and clone size derive from that table, while D and trimming were established from the DNA sequence. The sample contains about 410,000 clones, about nine tenths of which appear only once.

This receptor was obtained from a woman in her thirties with active or convalescent COVID-19. The rearrangement joins TRBV7-8 to TRBJ1-1; 8 nucleotides align to TRBD1. Material: peripheral blood. The CDR3 reads CASSSSGGANTEAFF. Here the CDR3 DNA reads TGTGCCAGCAGCTCATCAGGGGGCGCGAACACTGAAGCTTTCTTT.